The 11 T cell receptor beta chains in this list originate from one sample, sequenced in a study of graft-versus-host responses after intestinal transplantation. The protocol was immunoSEQ multiplex PCR, while the TCRdb copy is restricted to in-frame clones and leaves out a portion. This table holds around 96,000 clones, approximately 90% found once. Sequencing was performed on PBMCs, taken 453 days after intestinal transplant. The receptors shown here come from a human patient who received an intestinal transplant, so some T cells may come from the graft donor.

The chain carries TRBV5-4 and TRBJ2-7; D is undetermined. Germline V gene data show CDR1 as SGHNT and CDR2 as YYREEE (reference sequence). V dropped 4 bases and J dropped 7 bases, with 24 bases sitting between them. The CDR3 runs to 16 residues. The CDR3 protein is CASSPWPGDSLGEQYF. As DNA, the CDR3 is TGTGCCAGCAGCCCCTGGCCGGGCGATAGTCTGGGGGAGCAGTACTTC.

The chain carries TRBV25-1 and TRBJ1-5; weak D call: TRBD1 (6 bases). CDR3 length: 15 amino acids. Trimming cost V 9 bases and J 4 bases, with 19 bases left between them. CDR1 and CDR2 from the germline V gene are MGHDK and SYGVNS. CDR3 in amino acids: CASTPADRPNQPQHF. The CDR3 nucleotides are TGTGCCAGTACACCCGCTGACAGGCCAAATCAGCCCCAGCATTTT.

The chain is built from TRBV27 and TRBJ1-1; TRBD1 matches 9 bases. This CDR3 is built from 17 residues. Germline V gene data show CDR1 as MNHEY and CDR2 as SMNVEV (reference sequence). J lost 2 bases, V lost 7 bases, and 14 bases had no gene match. The CDR3 DNA reads TGTGCCAGCAAGAGAAGGGAGGGACAGGGTGTAAACACTGAAGCTTTCTTT. Protein sequence: CASKRREGQGVNTEAFF.

This clone showed up just a few times. The V and J genes are TRBV5-6 and TRBJ1-2; D ambiguous. The V end lost 0 bases, the J end lost 4 bases, and 4 bases lay between the germline ends. The CDR3 is 12 amino acids. Germline V gene data show CDR1 as SGHDT and CDR2 as YYEEEE. The chain's CDR3 is CASSLAGYGYTF. In nucleotides, the CDR3 is TGTGCCAGCAGCTTGGCCGGCTATGGCTACACCTTC.

The chain recombines TRBV6-6 with TRBJ2-7, with 7 bases fitting TRBD2. CDR3 length: 13 amino acids. Trimming removed 6 bases from V and 2 bases from J; junction bases left unmatched: 4. Germline CDR1 reads MNHNY; CDR2 reads SVGAGI (reference sequence). Here the CDR3 DNA reads TGTGCCAGCAGAACTAGCGATACCTACGAGCAGTACTTC. It is translated as CASRTSDTYEQYF.

This clone came up once. V and J are TRBV28 and TRBJ1-1; D not certain. Between the trimmed V and J ends, which lost 6 bases and 1 base, there was a span of 9 bases. This CDR3 has 13 residues. Germline V CDR1 and CDR2: MDHEN, SYDVKM. CDR3 protein: CASSPAANTEAFF. The CDR3 DNA sequence: TGTGCCAGCAGCCCCGCAGCGAACACTGAAGCTTTCTTT.

The chain carries TRBV7-9 and TRBJ1-2, with 12 bases matching TRBD1. V lost 5 bases to trimming and J lost 4 bases; unmatched junction nucleotides: 11. Germline loops: CDR1 SEHNR, CDR2 FQNEAQ (reference sequence). The CDR3 is 17 amino acids. CDR3 region: CASSPGTGGRGGYGYTF. Written as DNA, the CDR3 is TGTGCCAGCAGCCCCGGGACAGGGGGCAGGGGTGGCTATGGCTACACCTTC.

This clone was picked up one time. At the DNA level, this CDR3 is encoded by other sequences in the same sample as well. The rearrangement links TRBV10-1 to TRBJ2-7, with D tentatively TRBD2 (5 bases). Germline V lookup: CDR1 WNHNN, CDR2 SYGVQD (reference sequence). The CDR3 runs to 13 residues. The V gene lost 0 bases and the J gene lost 3 bases, with 6 bases spanning the gap. The CDR3 loop reads CASSESGSYEQYF. The CDR3 DNA is TGCGCCAGCAGTGAGTCGGGGAGCTACGAGCAGTACTTC.

The CDR3 is CASSQEEDRAKQFF. CDR3 nucleotides: TGCGCCAGCAGCCAAGAAGAAGACAGGGCCAAGCAGTTCTTC. J is TRBJ2-1 and V is TRBV4-1; 7 bases agree with TRBD1. The J segment lost 11 bases and the V segment lost 0 bases, leaving 7 bases of the junction unmatched. From germline, CDR1 is MGHRA and CDR2 YSYEKL. This CDR3 region has 14 residues.

The V gene is TRBV25-1, the J gene TRBJ2-7, with D tentatively TRBD1 (5 bases). Trimming left V 8 bases short and J 5 bases short, with 13 bases between. Germline V CDR1 and CDR2: MGHDK, SYGVNS. CDR3 length equals 12 residues. DNA for the CDR3: TGTGCCAGCTCCAGGGTCCCGAACGAGCAGTACTTC. Protein: CASSRVPNEQYF.

The V gene is TRBV5-1, the J gene TRBJ2-1; 11 bases are shared with TRBD2. The CDR3 length is 16 residues. Germline V gene data show CDR1 as SGHRS and CDR2 as YFSETQ. The ends lost 4 bases at V and 4 bases at J; junction bases unmatched: 7. The CDR3 DNA sequence: TGCGCCAGCAGCCAACCTAGACTAGCGGGGTACAATGAGCAGTTCTTC. The encoded protein is CASSQPRLAGYNEQFF.